This T cell receptor (beta chain) comes out of a study of blood T cells in healthy people across ages. Samples each yielded at least 5 micrograms of total RNA. PCR was performed a second time for about 6 to 12 cycles using a sample-barcoded 5' primer and a J-beta primer mix. Individual samples furnished no less than 2.5 million CDR3-containing paired-end reads apiece. TCRdb called the 5' RACE reads again in MiXCR, with one record for every CDR3 protein. The sample lists about 1,400,000 distinct CDR3 sequences; approximately 42% were seen once. As regards this clonotype: Its matching antigen is unknown.

Study-level results: Diversity of TCR beta per million T cells declined in a roughly linear way with age.

Sequenced material: blood. This TCR was recovered from a woman younger than 30 in good health.

As DNA, the CDR3 is TGTGCCAGCAGCTTAGTTGGCTTTTACTCCTACGAGCAGTACTTC. It yields the protein CASSLVGFYSYEQYF. The chain carries TRBV7-9 and TRBJ2-7; D remains ambiguous. CDR3 size: 15 residues. CDR1 SEHNR and CDR2 FQNEAQ come from the germline V gene (reference sequence). V was pared by 1 base and J by 0 bases, with 10 bases between.